The sequence of this T cell receptor (beta chain) was determined in a study of cytomegalovirus exposure and HLA in healthy donors. Germline assignment: CDR1 SGHVS and CDR2 FQNEAQ. Trimming left V 5 bases short and J 2 bases short, with 9 bases between. The CDR3 has 13 residues. Whole-study results and caveats: In a later analysis, first-cohort TCR clusters were found to tend to co-occur in the 130 or so validation repertoires.

Some clones are missing from TCRdb's copy, which holds only in-frame ones; the method was immunoSEQ multiplex PCR. This table has fewer than 150,000 clones, about 88% appearing once. To note about this clone: Its antigen is not known.

The specimen was PBMCs. The receptor's source is a man aged 18-30 years in good health and CMV-seropositive. The rearrangement uses TRBV7-8 and TRBJ2-5; D is possibly TRBD1 (5 bases). The CDR3 sequence: CASSQTVQETQYF. DNA for the CDR3: TGTGCCAGCAGCCAGACAGTTCAAGAGACCCAGTACTTC.